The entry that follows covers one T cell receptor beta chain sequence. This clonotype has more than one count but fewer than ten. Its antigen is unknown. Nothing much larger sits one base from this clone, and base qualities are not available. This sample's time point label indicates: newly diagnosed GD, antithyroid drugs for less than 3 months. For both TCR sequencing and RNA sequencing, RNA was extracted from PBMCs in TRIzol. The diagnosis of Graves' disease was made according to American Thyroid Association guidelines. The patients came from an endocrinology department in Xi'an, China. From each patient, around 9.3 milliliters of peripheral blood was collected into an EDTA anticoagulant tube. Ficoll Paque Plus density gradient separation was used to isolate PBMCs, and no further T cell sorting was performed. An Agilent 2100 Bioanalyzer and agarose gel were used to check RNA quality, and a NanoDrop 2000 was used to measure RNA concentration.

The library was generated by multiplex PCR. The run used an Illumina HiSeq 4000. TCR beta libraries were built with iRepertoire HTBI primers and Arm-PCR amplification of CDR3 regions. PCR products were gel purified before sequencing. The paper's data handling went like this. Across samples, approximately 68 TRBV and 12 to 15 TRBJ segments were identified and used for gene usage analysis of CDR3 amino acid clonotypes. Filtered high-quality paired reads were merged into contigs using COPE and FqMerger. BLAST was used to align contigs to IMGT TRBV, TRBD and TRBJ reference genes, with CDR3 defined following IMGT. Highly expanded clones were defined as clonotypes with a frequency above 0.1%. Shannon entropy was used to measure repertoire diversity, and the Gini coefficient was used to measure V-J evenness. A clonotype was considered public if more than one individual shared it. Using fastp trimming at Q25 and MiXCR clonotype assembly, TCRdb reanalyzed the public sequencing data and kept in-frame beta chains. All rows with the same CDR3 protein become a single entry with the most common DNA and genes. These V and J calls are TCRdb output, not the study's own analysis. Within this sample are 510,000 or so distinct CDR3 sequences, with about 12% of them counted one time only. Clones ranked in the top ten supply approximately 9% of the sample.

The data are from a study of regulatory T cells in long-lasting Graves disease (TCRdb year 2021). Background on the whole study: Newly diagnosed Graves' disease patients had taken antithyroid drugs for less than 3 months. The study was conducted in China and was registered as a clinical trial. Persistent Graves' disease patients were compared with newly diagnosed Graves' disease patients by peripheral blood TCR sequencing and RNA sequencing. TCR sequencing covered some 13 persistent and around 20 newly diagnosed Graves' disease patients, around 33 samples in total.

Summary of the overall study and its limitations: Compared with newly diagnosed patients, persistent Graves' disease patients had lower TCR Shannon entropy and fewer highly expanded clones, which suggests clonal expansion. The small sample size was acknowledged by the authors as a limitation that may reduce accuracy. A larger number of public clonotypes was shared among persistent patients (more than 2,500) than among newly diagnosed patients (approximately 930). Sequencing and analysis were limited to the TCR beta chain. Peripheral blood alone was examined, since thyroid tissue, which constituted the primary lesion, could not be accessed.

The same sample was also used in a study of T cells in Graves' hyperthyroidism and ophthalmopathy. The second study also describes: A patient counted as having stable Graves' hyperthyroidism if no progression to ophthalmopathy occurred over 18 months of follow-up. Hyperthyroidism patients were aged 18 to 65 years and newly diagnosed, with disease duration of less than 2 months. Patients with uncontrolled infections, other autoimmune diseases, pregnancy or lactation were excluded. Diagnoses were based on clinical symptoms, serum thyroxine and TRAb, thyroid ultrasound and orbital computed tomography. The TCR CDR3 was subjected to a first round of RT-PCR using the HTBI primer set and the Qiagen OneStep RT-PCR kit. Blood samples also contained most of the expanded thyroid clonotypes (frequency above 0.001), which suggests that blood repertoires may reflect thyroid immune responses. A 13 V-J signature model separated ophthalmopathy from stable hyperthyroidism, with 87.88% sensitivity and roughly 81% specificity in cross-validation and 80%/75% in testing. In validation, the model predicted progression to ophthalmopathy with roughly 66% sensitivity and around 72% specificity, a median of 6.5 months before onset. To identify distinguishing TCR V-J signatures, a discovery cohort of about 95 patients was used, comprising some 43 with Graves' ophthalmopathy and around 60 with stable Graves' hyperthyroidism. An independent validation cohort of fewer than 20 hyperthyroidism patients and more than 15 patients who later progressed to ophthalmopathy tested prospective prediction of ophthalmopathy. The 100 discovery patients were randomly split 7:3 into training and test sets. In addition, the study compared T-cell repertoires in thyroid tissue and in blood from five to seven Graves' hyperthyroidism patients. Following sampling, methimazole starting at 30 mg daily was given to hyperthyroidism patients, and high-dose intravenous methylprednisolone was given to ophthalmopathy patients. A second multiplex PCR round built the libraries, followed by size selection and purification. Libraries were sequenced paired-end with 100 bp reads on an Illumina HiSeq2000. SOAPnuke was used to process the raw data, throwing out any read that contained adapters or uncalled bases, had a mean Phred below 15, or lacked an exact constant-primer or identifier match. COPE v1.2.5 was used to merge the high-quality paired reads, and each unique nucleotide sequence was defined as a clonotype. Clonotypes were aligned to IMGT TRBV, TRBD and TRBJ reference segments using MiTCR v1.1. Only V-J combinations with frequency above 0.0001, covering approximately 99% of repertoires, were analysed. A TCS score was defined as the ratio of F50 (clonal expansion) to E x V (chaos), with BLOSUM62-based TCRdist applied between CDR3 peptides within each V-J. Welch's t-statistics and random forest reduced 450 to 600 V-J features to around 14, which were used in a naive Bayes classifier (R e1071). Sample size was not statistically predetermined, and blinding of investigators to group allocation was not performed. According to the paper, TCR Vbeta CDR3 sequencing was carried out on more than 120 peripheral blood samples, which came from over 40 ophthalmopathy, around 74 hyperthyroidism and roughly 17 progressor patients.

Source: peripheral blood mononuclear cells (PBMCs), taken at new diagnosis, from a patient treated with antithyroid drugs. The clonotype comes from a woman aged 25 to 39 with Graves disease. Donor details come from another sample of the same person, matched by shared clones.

In nucleotide form, the sequence is TGCAGCGTTGACCTAGGGGGAGTAGTCTATGGCTACACCTTC. Translated, this gives CSVDLGGVVYGYTF. The sequence is built from TRBV29-1 and TRBJ1-2; the D gene is possibly TRBD1, with 6 bases matching. V loses 3 bases, J loses 4 bases, and the germline ends lie 15 bases apart. The germline V gene sets CDR1 to SQVTM and CDR2 to ANQGSEA. The CDR3 contains 14 residues, cysteine and phenylalanine counted. This entry keeps only the CDR3 DNA: 42 bases, framed from base 1.